One sample yielded the 6 T cell receptor beta chains listed below, sequenced in a study of T cell changes during pregnancy in multiple sclerosis. Sequencing was performed with immunoSEQ multiplex PCR; in TCRdb, only in-frame clones are kept and a portion is missing. The table lists tens of thousands of clones, over 85% of them singletons. This material consisted of CD8+ T cells from peripheral blood mononuclear cells, taken before pregnancy. These receptor sequences come from a female donor with multiple sclerosis, enrolled in a pregnancy study.

The V call is TRBV23-1, the J call TRBJ1-6, with D possibly being TRBD1 (5 bases). TRBV23-1 is annotated as an ORF whose role is uncertain. The CDR3 totals 15 residues. The V end lost 0 bases, the J end lost 10 bases, and 13 bases lay between the germline ends. CDR3 DNA: TGCGCCAGCAGTCAATCTGAGCAGGGTATATCACCCCTCCACTTT. It codes for CASSQSEQGISPLHF.

The V and J genes are TRBV13 and TRBJ2-3; 8 nucleotides match TRBD1. This CDR3 has 16 residues. CDR1 and CDR2 from the germline V gene are PRHDT and FYEKMQ (reference sequence). Trimming cost V 5 bases and J 5 bases; bases outside gene matches: 12. CDR3 amino acids: CASSIRTGSSIDTQYF. In DNA, the CDR3 is TGTGCCAGCAGCATCCGGACAGGGTCGAGTATAGATACGCAGTATTTT.

V and J are TRBV10-2 and TRBJ2-3; perhaps TRBD1 as D (6 bases). CDR3 length equals 14 residues. CDR1 and CDR2 from the germline V gene are WSHSY and SAAADI. Trimming removed 10 bases at V and 7 bases at J, with 21 bases between. CDR3 in amino acids: CAIRDTEGKHTQYF. CDR3 in DNA: TGCGCCATTAGGGACACCGAAGGGAAACATACGCAGTATTTT.

This clone was seen once. The chain is built from TRBV15 and TRBJ2-3; 12 positions agree with TRBD2. Losses at the gene ends were 2 bases for V and 4 bases for J; bases not matched to a gene: 4. CDR3 size: 16 residues. CDR1 and CDR2 (germline): LNHNV, YYDKDF (reference sequence). CDR3 region: CATSRFLAGGSDTQYF. In DNA, the CDR3 is TGTGCCACCAGCAGATTTCTAGCGGGAGGGTCAGATACGCAGTATTTT.

V gene TRBV27 combines with J gene TRBJ2-3; 16 nucleotides line up with TRBD2. The trim removed 6 bases at V and 2 bases at J, leaving 2 bases unmatched. There are 16 residues in the CDR3. The germline V gene has CDR1 MNHEY and CDR2 SMNVEV (reference sequence). This CDR3 reads CASRGLAGGHTDTQYF. In nucleotides, the CDR3 is TGTGCCAGCAGGGGACTAGCGGGAGGGCACACAGATACGCAGTATTTT.

The chain is built from TRBV6-5 and TRBJ2-2, with TRBD1 identical over 9 bases. The J segment lost 2 bases and the V segment lost 6 bases, leaving 4 bases of the junction unmatched. This CDR3 has 15 residues. Germline CDR1 reads MNHEY; CDR2 reads SVGAGI. The CDR3 is CASSQGQGNTGELFF. As DNA, the CDR3 is TGTGCCAGCAGCCAGGGACAGGGAAACACCGGGGAGCTGTTTTTT.